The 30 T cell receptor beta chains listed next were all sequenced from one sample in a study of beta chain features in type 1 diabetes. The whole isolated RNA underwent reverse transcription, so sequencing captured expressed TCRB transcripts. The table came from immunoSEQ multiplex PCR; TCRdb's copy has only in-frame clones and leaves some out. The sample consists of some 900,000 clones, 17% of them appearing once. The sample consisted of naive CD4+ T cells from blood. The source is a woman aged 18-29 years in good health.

In nucleotides, the CDR3 is TGTGCCAGCACCGGCCTTTCCTACGAGCAGTACTTC. Translation: CASTGLSYEQYF. The gene calls are TRBV2 and TRBJ2-7; no firm D call. The germline V gene has CDR1 SNHLY and CDR2 FYNNEI. The CDR3 sequence is 12 residues long. V lost 7 bases and J lost 1, with 8 bases in between.

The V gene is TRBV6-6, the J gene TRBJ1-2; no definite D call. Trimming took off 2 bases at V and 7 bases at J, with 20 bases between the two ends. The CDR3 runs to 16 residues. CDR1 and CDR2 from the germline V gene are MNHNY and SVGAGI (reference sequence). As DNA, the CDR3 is TGTGCCAGCAGTTACGGCAAGGCCCTATCCTATGGTGGCTACACCTTC. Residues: CASSYGKALSYGGYTF.

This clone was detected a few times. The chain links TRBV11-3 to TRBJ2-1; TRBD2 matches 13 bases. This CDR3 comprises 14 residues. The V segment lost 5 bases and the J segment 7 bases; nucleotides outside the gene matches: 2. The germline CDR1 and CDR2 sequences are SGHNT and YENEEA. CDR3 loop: CASSGLAGENEQFF. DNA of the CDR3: TGTGCCAGCAGCGGACTAGCGGGAGAGAATGAGCAGTTCTTC.

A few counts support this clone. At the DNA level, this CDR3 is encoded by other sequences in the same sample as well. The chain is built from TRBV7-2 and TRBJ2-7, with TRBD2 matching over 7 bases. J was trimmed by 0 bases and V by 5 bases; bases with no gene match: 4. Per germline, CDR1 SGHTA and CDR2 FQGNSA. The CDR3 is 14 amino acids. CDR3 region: CASSPRTSSYEQYF. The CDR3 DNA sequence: TGTGCCAGCAGCCCGCGGACTAGCTCCTACGAGCAGTACTTC.

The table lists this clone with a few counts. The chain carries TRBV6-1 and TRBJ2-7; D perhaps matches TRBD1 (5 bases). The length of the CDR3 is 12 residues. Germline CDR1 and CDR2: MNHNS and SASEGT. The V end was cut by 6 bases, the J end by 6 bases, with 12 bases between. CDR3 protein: CASSPRGSEQYF. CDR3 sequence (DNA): TGTGCCAGCAGCCCAAGGGGTTCCGAGCAGTACTTC.

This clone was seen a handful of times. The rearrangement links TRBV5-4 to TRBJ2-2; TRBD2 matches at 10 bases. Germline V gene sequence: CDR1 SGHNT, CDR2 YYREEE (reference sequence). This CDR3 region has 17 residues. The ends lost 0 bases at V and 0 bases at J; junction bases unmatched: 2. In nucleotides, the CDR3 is TGTGCCAGCAGCTTGGAACTAGCGGGGTCGAACACCGGGGAGCTGTTTTTT. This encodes CASSLELAGSNTGELFF.

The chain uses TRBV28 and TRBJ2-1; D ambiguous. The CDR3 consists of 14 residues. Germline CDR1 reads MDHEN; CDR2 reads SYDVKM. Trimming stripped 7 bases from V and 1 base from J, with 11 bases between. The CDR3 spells CASTRLFSYNEQFF. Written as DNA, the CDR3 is TGTGCCAGCACAAGATTATTTTCCTACAATGAGCAGTTCTTC.

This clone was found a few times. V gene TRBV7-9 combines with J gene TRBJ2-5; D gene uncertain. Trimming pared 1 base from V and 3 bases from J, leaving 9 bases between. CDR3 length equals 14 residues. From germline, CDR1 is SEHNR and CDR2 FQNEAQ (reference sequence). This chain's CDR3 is CASSLGSGKETQYF. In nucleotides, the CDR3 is TGTGCCAGCAGCTTAGGCTCTGGGAAAGAGACCCAGTACTTC.

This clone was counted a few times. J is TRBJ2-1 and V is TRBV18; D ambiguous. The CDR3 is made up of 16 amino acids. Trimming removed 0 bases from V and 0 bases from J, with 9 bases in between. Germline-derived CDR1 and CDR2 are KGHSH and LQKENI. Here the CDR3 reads CASSPPRGSSYNEQFF. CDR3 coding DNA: TGTGCCAGCTCACCACCGAGAGGAAGCTCCTACAATGAGCAGTTCTTC.

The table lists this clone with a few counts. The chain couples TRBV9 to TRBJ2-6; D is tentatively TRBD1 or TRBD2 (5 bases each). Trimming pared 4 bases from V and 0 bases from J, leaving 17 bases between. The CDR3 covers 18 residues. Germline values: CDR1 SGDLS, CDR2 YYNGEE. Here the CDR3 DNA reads TGTGCCAGCAGCCTCACGTCGAGGGGTGCCTCTGGGGCCAACGTCCTGACTTTC. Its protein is CASSLTSRGASGANVLTF.

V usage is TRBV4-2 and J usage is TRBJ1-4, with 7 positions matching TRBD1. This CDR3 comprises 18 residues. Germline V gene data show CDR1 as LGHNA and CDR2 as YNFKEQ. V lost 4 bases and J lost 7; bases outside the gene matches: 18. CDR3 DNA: TGTGCCAGCAGCCCGACAGGCCTCGTGGTAGGGGGCGGTGAAAAACTGTTTTTT. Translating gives CASSPTGLVVGGGEKLFF.

DNA of the CDR3: TGCGCCAGCAGCTCGCCGAGCTCTAGCGGGGGCACAGATACGCAGTATTTT. Amino acid sequence: CASSSPSSSGGTDTQYF. This sequence joins TRBV5-1 and TRBJ2-3; 9 bases agree with TRBD2. The trim removed 3 bases at V and 1 base at J, leaving 9 bases unmatched. The V gene's germline CDR1 is SGHRS and CDR2 YFSETQ. The CDR3 extends over 17 amino acids. Full variable domain (rest looked up from reference TRBV5-1 and TRBJ2-3): KAGVTQTPRYLIKTRGQQVTLSCSPISGHRSVSWYQQTPGQGLQFLFEYFSETQRNKGNFPGRFSGRQFSNSRSEMNVSTLELGDSALYLCASSSPSSSGGTDTQYFGPGTRLTVL.

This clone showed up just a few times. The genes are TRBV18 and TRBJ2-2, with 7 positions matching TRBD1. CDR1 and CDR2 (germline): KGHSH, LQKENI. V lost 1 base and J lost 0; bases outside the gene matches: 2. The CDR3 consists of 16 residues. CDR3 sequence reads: CASSPRTGSNTGELFF. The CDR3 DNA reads TGTGCCAGCTCACCACGGACAGGTTCGAACACCGGGGAGCTGTTTTTT.

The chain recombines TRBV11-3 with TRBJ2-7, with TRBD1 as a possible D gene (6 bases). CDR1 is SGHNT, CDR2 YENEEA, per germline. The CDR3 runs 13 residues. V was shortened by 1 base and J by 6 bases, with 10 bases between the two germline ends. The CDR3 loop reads CASSLVPGVEQYF. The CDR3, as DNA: TGTGCCAGCAGCTTAGTTCCAGGGGTCGAGCAGTACTTC. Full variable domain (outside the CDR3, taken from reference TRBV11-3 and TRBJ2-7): EAGVVQSPRYKIIEKKQPVAFWCNPISGHNTLYWYLQNLGQGPELLIRYENEEAVDDSQLPKDRFSAERLKGVDSTLKIQPAELGDSAVYLCASSLVPGVEQYFGPGTRLTVT.

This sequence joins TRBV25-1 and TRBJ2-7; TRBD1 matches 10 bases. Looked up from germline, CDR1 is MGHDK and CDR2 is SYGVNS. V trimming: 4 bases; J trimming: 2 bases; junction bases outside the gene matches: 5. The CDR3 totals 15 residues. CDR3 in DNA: TGTGCCAGCAGTGGGACCGGGACAGGGGCCTACGAGCAGTACTTC. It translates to CASSGTGTGAYEQYF.

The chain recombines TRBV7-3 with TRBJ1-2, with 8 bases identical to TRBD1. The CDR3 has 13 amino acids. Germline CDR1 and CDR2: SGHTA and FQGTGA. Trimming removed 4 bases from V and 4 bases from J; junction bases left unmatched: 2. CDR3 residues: CASSSTGGYGYTF. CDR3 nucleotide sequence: TGTGCCAGCAGCTCTACAGGGGGCTATGGCTACACCTTC.

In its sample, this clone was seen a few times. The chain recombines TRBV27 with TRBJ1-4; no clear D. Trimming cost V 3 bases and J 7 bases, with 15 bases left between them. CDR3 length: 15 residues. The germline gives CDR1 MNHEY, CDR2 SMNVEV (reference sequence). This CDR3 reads CASSFGREPSEKLFF. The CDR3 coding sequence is TGTGCCAGCAGTTTTGGCCGCGAGCCTTCTGAAAAACTGTTTTTT.

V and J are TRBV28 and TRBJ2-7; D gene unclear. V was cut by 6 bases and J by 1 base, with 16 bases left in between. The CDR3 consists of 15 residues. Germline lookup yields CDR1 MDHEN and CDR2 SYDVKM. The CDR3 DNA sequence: TGTGCCAGCAGGTATTCGGGCAGTACTTCCTACGAGCAGTACTTC. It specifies CASRYSGSTSYEQYF.

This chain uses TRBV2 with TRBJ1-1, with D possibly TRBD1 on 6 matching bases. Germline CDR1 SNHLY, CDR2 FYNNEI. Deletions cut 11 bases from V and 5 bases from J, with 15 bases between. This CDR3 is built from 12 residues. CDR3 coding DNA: TGTGCCGAGGGGGGCCCGACGACTGAAGCTTTCTTT. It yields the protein CAEGGPTTEAFF.

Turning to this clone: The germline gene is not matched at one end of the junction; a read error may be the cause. CDR3 sequence: CASSLFPATWF. In DNA form, the CDR3 reads TGTGCCAGCAGCTTATTCCCCGCAACCTGGTTT. V usage is TRBV7-2 and J usage is TRBJ2-3; D gene unclear. From germline, CDR1 is SGHTA and CDR2 FQGNSA. The CDR3 extends over 11 amino acids. Together with reference TRBV7-2 and TRBJ2-3, the CDR3 gives the full variable domain: GAGVSQSPSNKVTEKGKDVELRCDPISGHTALYWYRQSLGQGLEFLIYFQGNSAPDKSGLPSDRFSAERTGGSVSTLTIQRTQQEDSAVYLCASSLFPATWFGPGTRLTVL.

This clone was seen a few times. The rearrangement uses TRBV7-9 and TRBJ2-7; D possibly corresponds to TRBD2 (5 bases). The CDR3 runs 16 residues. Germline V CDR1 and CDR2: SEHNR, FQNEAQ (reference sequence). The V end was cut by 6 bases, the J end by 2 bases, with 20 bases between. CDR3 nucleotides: TGTGCCAGCAGTTTGAACCGGGATCGGATCCCCTACGAGCAGTACTTC. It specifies CASSLNRDRIPYEQYF.

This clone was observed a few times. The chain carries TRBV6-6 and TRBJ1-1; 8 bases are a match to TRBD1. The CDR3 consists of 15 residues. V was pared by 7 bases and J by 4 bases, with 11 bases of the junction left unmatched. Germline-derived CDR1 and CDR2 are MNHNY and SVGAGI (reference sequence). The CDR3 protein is CASNSRTGWITEAFF. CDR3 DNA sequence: TGTGCCAGCAACTCGCGGACAGGGTGGATCACTGAAGCTTTCTTT.

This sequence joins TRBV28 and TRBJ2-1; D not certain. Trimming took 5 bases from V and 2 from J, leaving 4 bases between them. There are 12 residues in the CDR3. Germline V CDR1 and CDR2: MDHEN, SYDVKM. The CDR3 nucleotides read TGTGCCAGCAGTGTGGCCTACAATGAGCAGTTCTTC. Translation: CASSVAYNEQFF.

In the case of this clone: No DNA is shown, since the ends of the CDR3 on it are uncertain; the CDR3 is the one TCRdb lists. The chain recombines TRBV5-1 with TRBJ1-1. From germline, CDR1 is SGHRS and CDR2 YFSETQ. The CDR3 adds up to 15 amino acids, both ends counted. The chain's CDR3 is CASSLGVGPGNSPFF.

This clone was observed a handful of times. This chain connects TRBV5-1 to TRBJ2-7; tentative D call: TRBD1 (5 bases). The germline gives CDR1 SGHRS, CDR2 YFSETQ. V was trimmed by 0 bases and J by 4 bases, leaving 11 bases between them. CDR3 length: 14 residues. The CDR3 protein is CASSLGVGVYEQYF. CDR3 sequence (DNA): TGCGCCAGCAGCTTGGGAGTAGGGGTTTACGAGCAGTACTTC.

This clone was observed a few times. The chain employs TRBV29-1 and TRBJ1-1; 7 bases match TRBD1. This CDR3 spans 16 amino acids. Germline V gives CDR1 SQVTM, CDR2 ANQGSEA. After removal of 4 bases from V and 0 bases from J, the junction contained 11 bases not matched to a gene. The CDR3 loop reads CSVAFWAGGMNTEAFF. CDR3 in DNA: TGCAGCGTTGCTTTTTGGGCAGGGGGAATGAACACTGAAGCTTTCTTT.

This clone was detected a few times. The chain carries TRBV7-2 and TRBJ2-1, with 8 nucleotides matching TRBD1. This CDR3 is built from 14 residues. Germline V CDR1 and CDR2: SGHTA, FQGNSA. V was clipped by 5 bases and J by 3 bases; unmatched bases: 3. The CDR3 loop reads CASSARGHYNEQFF. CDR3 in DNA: TGTGCCAGCAGCGCCAGGGGGCACTACAATGAGCAGTTCTTC.

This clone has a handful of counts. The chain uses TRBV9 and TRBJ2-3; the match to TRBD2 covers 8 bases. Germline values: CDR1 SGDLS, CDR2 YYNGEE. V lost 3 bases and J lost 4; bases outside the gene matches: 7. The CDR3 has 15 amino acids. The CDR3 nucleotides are TGTGCCAGCAGCGCGAAGGGCGGGAGGTCAGATACGCAGTATTTT. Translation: CASSAKGGRSDTQYF.

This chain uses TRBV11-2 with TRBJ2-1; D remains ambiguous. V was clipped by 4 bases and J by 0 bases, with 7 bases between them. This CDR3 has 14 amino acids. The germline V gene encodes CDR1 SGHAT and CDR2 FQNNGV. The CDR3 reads CASSSIVSYNEQFF. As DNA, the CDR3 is TGTGCCAGCAGCTCCATAGTCTCCTACAATGAGCAGTTCTTC. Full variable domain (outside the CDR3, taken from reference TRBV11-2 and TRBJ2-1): EAGVAQSPRYKIIEKRQSVAFWCNPISGHATLYWYQQILGQGPKLLIQFQNNGVVDDSQLPKDRFSAERLKGVDSTLKIQPAKLEDSAVYLCASSSIVSYNEQFFGPGTRLTVL.

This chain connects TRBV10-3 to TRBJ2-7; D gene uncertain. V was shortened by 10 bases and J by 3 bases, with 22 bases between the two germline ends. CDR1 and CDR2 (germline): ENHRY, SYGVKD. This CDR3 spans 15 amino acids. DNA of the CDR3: TGTGCCACCCGTTCGGCCACACATTCAGGCTACGAGCAGTACTTC. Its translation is CATRSATHSGYEQYF.